Listed here is a single T cell receptor (beta chain). This entry comes from a study of blood T cell repertoires in COVID-19. Turning to the study itself: Samples taken during acute and convalescent COVID-19 were collected in the United States, Italy and Spain. Sample material is recorded as cDNA or gDNA derived from T cells, B-cell-depleted T cells, or PBMCs.

Study processing details: It was from reference gene primer amplification that nucleated cell counts were estimated. The protocol was immunoSEQ multiplex PCR, while the TCRdb copy is restricted to in-frame clones and leaves out a portion. The DNA gave D and trimming, while V, J and clone size come from that table. Of roughly 94,000 clones in the sample, 80% to 90% were seen once. The sequenced material came from peripheral blood. This TCR derives from a man in his sixties with acute or convalescent COVID-19.

Here the CDR3 DNA reads TGTGCCAGCAGTGCGCAGGGAATCCCACACTATGGCTACACCTTC. Protein sequence: CASSAQGIPHYGYTF. The chain joins TRBV27 to TRBJ1-2; tentatively, D is TRBD1 (5 bases). V lost 5 bases and J lost 3, with 16 bases in between. Per germline, CDR1 MNHEY and CDR2 SMNVEV (reference sequence). The CDR3 contains 15 residues.